The 28 T cell receptor beta chains below all came from one sample that was sequenced in a study of cytomegalovirus exposure and HLA in healthy donors. The primer mix had 60 Vbeta and 13 Jbeta primers. Profiled with immunoSEQ multiplex PCR; TCRdb holds only in-frame clones, not every one. The sample shows about 40,000 clones, around 68% of them seen only once. Sequenced material: PBMCs. These receptors were obtained from a man aged 35-49 years in good health and CMV-seronegative.

The table lists this clone with a few counts. This chain links TRBV6-1 with TRBJ2-7, with 7 bases fitting TRBD1. The CDR3 has 14 amino acids. The J segment lost 0 bases and the V segment lost 4 bases, leaving 3 bases of the junction unmatched. Looked up from germline, CDR1 is MNHNS and CDR2 is SASEGT. CDR3 nucleotides: TGTGCCAGCAGTGTAGGGACAGACTCCTACGAGCAGTACTTC. This gives the protein CASSVGTDSYEQYF.

The chain has TRBV29-1 and TRBJ1-1; D not resolved. The CDR3 extends over 11 amino acids. V shed 4 bases and J shed 1 base, with 4 bases lying between them. Germline V gives CDR1 SQVTM, CDR2 ANQGSEA. CDR3 protein: CSVAWNTEAFF. CDR3 nucleotides: TGCAGCGTTGCTTGGAACACTGAAGCTTTCTTT.

The chain carries TRBV6-5 and TRBJ2-5, with D possibly being TRBD1 (6 bases). The length of the CDR3 is 13 residues. V was cut by 10 bases and J by 4 bases, with 16 bases left in between. Germline values: CDR1 MNHEY, CDR2 SVGAGI. The chain's CDR3 is CATSETGLETQYF. The CDR3 coding sequence is TGTGCCACCTCTGAGACAGGTTTAGAGACCCAGTACTTC.

The chain combines TRBV29-1 with TRBJ2-7; D is unclear. Looked up from germline, CDR1 is SQVTM and CDR2 is ANQGSEA. The CDR3 contains 11 residues. V gave up 5 bases and J gave up 2 bases, with 7 bases separating them. DNA of the CDR3: TGCAGCGTTTACAGTACCTACGAGCAGTACTTC. Its translation: CSVYSTYEQYF.

This rearrangement joins TRBV5-4 to TRBJ2-5; 9 bases are shared with TRBD1. J gave up 2 bases and V 1 base, and 6 bases lay outside the gene matches. The CDR3 spans 16 residues. The germline V gene has CDR1 SGHNT and CDR2 YYREEE (reference sequence). CDR3 nucleotide sequence: TGTGCCAGCAGCTTGCCCCTGGACAGGGGTCAAGAGACCCAGTACTTC. This codes for CASSLPLDRGQETQYF.

The CDR3 DNA reads TGTGCCAGCAGCTTACCCCGGGACGGGGGGAACTATGGCTACACCTTC. Its protein is CASSLPRDGGNYGYTF. V gene TRBV7-8 combines with J gene TRBJ1-2; tentative D call: TRBD1 (5 bases). CDR3 length: 16 residues. CDR1 and CDR2 (germline): SGHVS, FQNEAQ. V was cut by 2 bases and J by 2 bases, with 15 bases left in between.

V is TRBV18 and J is TRBJ2-7; possible D gene TRBD1, 6 bases. The germline gives CDR1 KGHSH, CDR2 LQKENI. CDR3 length equals 14 residues. Trimming cost V 5 bases and J 0 bases, with 11 bases left between them. CDR3 sequence (DNA): TGTGCCAGCTCATACGACAGGAGCTCCTACGAGCAGTACTTC. It encodes CASSYDRSSYEQYF.

This clone was counted only a few times. The junction differs from germline at one of its ends, possibly a read error. The rearrangement joins TRBV7-7 to TRBJ2-5; TRBD2 is a possible D gene (6 bases). Germline V gene data show CDR1 as SSHAT and CDR2 as FNYEAQ (reference sequence). There are 13 residues in the CDR3. The CDR3 nucleotides are TGTGCTAGCAGCTTGGGGGGAGGTGAGACCCAGTACTTC. It is translated as CASSLGGGETQYF.

V and J are TRBV6-5 and TRBJ2-3, with 7 bases matching TRBD1. V lost 4 bases and J lost 4; bases outside the gene matches: 5. The CDR3 covers 14 residues. Germline CDR1 MNHEY, CDR2 SVGAGI. CDR3 loop: CASSFGQDSDTQYF. CDR3 nucleotide sequence: TGTGCCAGCAGTTTTGGACAGGATTCAGATACGCAGTATTTT.

This clone was picked up a small number of times. V is TRBV27 and J is TRBJ2-7; weak D call: TRBD1 (7 bases). From germline, CDR1 is MNHEY and CDR2 SMNVEV (reference sequence). This CDR3 region has 14 residues. Trimming stripped 8 bases from V and 0 bases from J, with 14 bases between. CDR3 coding DNA: TGTGCCAGCGGGGGGACAGACAGCTCCTACGAGCAGTACTTC. Translated, it gives CASGGTDSSYEQYF.

V gene TRBV5-8 combines with J gene TRBJ2-3, with D perhaps matching TRBD1 (6 bases). The V end lost 4 bases, the J end lost 2 bases, and 17 bases lay between the germline ends. The germline V gene encodes CDR1 SGHTS and CDR2 YDEGEE. The CDR3 consists of 16 residues. The DNA for the CDR3 is TGTGCCAGCAGCCCCCGGGCAGGGGCGTCCACAGATACGCAGTATTTT. This sequence encodes CASSPRAGASTDTQYF.

The chain couples TRBV28 to TRBJ1-1; the D gene is possibly TRBD1 (5 bases). Germline V CDR1 and CDR2: MDHEN, SYDVKM. Between the trimmed V and J ends, which lost 7 bases and 2 bases, there was a span of 8 bases. The CDR3 extends over 12 amino acids. CDR3 sequence reads: CASNRGNTEAFF. CDR3 in DNA: TGTGCCAGCAATAGGGGTAACACTGAAGCTTTCTTT.

The chain recombines TRBV18 with TRBJ1-6, with 9 nucleotides matching TRBD1. CDR3 size: 13 residues. J lost 9 bases, V lost 5 bases, and 2 bases had no gene match. Germline V CDR1 and CDR2: KGHSH, LQKENI. CDR3 protein: CASSGTGSSPLHF. The CDR3 DNA reads as TGTGCCAGCTCAGGGACAGGGAGTTCACCCCTCCACTTT.

The rearrangement joins TRBV6-5 to TRBJ2-7; D is unresolved. Trimming stripped 6 bases from V and 0 bases from J, with 12 bases between. Germline-derived CDR1 and CDR2 are MNHEY and SVGAGI. The CDR3 is 14 amino acids. CDR3 coding DNA: TGTGCCAGCAGAGCCGACTGGAACTCCTACGAGCAGTACTTC. As protein: CASRADWNSYEQYF.

This clone occurred a few times. The chain uses TRBV2 and TRBJ2-1; D possibly corresponds to TRBD1 (6 bases). Germline V gene data show CDR1 as SNHLY and CDR2 as FYNNEI. There are 13 residues in the CDR3. Trimming stripped 8 bases from V and 4 bases from J, with 12 bases between. CDR3 coding DNA: TGTGCCAGCCTAGGGGGAACGTACAATGAGCAGTTCTTC. Amino acids: CASLGGTYNEQFF.

The rearrangement joins TRBV29-1 to TRBJ2-3, with D perhaps TRBD1 (5 bases). The CDR3 extends over 14 amino acids. Trimming left V 4 bases short and J 2 bases short, with 13 bases between. Germline-derived CDR1 and CDR2 are SQVTM and ANQGSEA. The CDR3 sequence: CSVGAGWYTDTQYF. CDR3 DNA sequence: TGCAGCGTTGGGGCAGGGTGGTACACAGATACGCAGTATTTT.

The rearrangement joins TRBV30 to TRBJ1-6; 7 bases are shared with TRBD1. J was trimmed by 8 bases and V by 2 bases; bases with no gene match: 9. Germline V gene lookup returns CDR1 GTSNPN and CDR2 SVGIG (reference sequence). CDR3 length equals 15 residues. The CDR3 spells CAWSTTGDGDSPLHF. CDR3 sequence (DNA): TGTGCCTGGAGTACAACAGGGGACGGGGATTCACCCCTCCACTTT.

The V gene is TRBV6-5, the J gene TRBJ1-1; 8 nucleotides match TRBD1. CDR1 and CDR2 from the germline V gene are MNHEY and SVGAGI. The V and J ends lost 2 bases and 4 bases, in that order; junction bases with no gene match: 3. This CDR3 has 14 amino acids. This CDR3 reads CASSYNQGATEAFF. The CDR3 coding sequence is TGTGCCAGCAGTTACAATCAGGGGGCCACTGAAGCTTTCTTT.

DNA of the CDR3: TGTGCCAGCAGCTGGACCGCAGGGGATACGCAGTATTTT. Residues: CASSWTAGDTQYF. The chain employs TRBV7-9 and TRBJ2-3; a weak D match, TRBD1 (5 bases). V was pared by 4 bases and J by 6 bases, with 11 bases between. The CDR3 loop spans 13 amino acids. Germline V gene lookup returns CDR1 SEHNR and CDR2 FQNEAQ (reference sequence).

The chain employs TRBV6-5 and TRBJ2-7, with 7 positions matching TRBD2. CDR3 length: 14 residues. Germline CDR1 and CDR2: MNHEY and SVGAGI. V gave up 6 bases and J gave up 2 bases; unmatched junction bases: 7. CDR3 DNA sequence: TGTGCCAGCAGCAAGAGTAGCGGGCCCTACGAGCAGTACTTC. This encodes CASSKSSGPYEQYF.

The chain employs TRBV5-1 and TRBJ2-2, with TRBD1 identical over 8 bases. CDR3 length: 15 residues. Germline values: CDR1 SGHRS, CDR2 YFSETQ. After removal of 4 bases from V and 3 bases from J, the junction contained 5 bases not matched to a gene. The CDR3 loop reads CASSHDRGYTGELFF. The CDR3 nucleotides read TGCGCCAGCAGCCACGACAGGGGCTACACCGGGGAGCTGTTTTTT.

This clone turned up a few times. This sequence joins TRBV18 and TRBJ1-5; possible D gene TRBD1, 6 bases. V dropped 2 bases and J dropped 1 base, with 9 bases sitting between them. Germline V gives CDR1 KGHSH, CDR2 LQKENI. The CDR3 has 15 amino acids. CDR3 DNA: TGTGCCAGCTCACCAGAGAGGGGGAGCAATCAGCCCCAGCATTTT. Translation gives CASSPERGSNQPQHF.

V usage is TRBV9 and J usage is TRBJ2-5; 9 bases match TRBD1. The CDR3 is 14 residues long. V lost 0 bases, J lost 4 bases, and 1 base stayed unmatched. The germline V gene has CDR1 SGDLS and CDR2 YYNGEE. CDR3 sequence (DNA): TGTGCCAGCAGCGTAGGGACAGGGGCAGAGACCCAGTACTTC. Translation: CASSVGTGAETQYF. Full variable domain (rest looked up from reference TRBV9 and TRBJ2-5): DSGVTQTPKHLITATGQRVTLRCSPRSGDLSVYWYQQSLDQGLQFLIQYYNGEERAKGNILERFSAQQFPDLHSELNLSSLELGDSALYFCASSVGTGAETQYFGPGTRLLVL.

This clone has a single count. The genes are TRBV30 and TRBJ2-3, with D perhaps matching TRBD2 (6 bases). Germline loops: CDR1 GTSNPN, CDR2 SVGIG (reference sequence). V was pared by 2 bases and J by 3 bases, with 15 bases between. The CDR3 runs to 15 residues. The CDR3 loop reads CAWSRRAGQTDTQYF. CDR3 nucleotides: TGTGCCTGGAGTAGACGGGCGGGGCAAACAGATACGCAGTATTTT.

This chain uses TRBV4-1 with TRBJ1-5; TRBD1 is a possible D gene (5 bases). Trimming took 3 bases from V and 0 from J, leaving 6 bases between them. Germline V CDR1 and CDR2: MGHRA, YSYEKL. This CDR3 spans 14 amino acids. The CDR3 DNA sequence: TGCGCCAGCAGCCACAGGGTTAGCAATCAGCCCCAGCATTTT. Translated: CASSHRVSNQPQHF.

Of note for this clone: Additional DNA sequences in this sample encode the identical CDR3. V is TRBV6-6 and J is TRBJ1-5; D remains unclear. Germline assignment: CDR1 MNHNY and CDR2 SVGAGI (reference sequence). The CDR3 contains 12 residues. The germline V and J ends were trimmed by 8 bases and 2 bases, with 7 bases remaining between them. Written as DNA, the CDR3 is TGTGCCAGCTCCGGGGGCAATCAGCCCCAGCATTTT. Encoded protein: CASSGGNQPQHF.

This chain joins TRBV6-1 and TRBJ2-3; TRBD2 matches at 13 bases. The germline V gene has CDR1 MNHNS and CDR2 SASEGT. Trimming cost V 7 bases and J 3 bases; bases outside gene matches: 4. CDR3 length equals 15 residues. Here the CDR3 DNA reads TGTGCCAGCAACGAACTAGCGGGGGGGACAGATACGCAGTATTTT. Protein: CASNELAGGTDTQYF.

The gene calls are TRBV28 and TRBJ1-2, with no clear D. The germline V gene has CDR1 MDHEN and CDR2 SYDVKM. This CDR3 comprises 12 residues. The V end was cut by 8 bases, the J end by 4 bases, with 11 bases between. The DNA of the CDR3 is TGTGCCAGCCACCTCTACAGCTATGGCTACACCTTC. Its translation is CASHLYSYGYTF.